The 2 T cell receptor beta chains presented below share a single source sample, sequenced in a study of T cells after yellow fever vaccination. Each CDR3 protein gets one entry after TCRdb re-called the 5' RACE reads with MiXCR. The sample consists of 300,000 to 450,000 distinct CDR3 sequences, 7% to 9% of them appearing once. The source was PBMCs, collected about 49 days after the first yellow fever vaccination. The receptors were sampled from a man between 18 and 35 years old who received the YFV17D yellow fever vaccine.

The CDR3 protein is CSAGPSGPWETQYF. The CDR3, as DNA: TGCAGTGCGGGCCCGTCGGGGCCTTGGGAGACCCAGTACTTC. The rearrangement uses TRBV20-1 and TRBJ2-5, with D perhaps TRBD1 or TRBD2 (5 bases each). V lost 6 bases and J 5 bases, leaving 19 bases between the germline ends. Looked up from germline, CDR1 is DFQATT and CDR2 is SNEGSKA (reference sequence). CDR3 length equals 14 residues.

This clonotype was observed a handful of times. The gene calls are TRBV7-2 and TRBJ1-6; D possibly corresponds to TRBD1 (5 bases). The V gene's germline CDR1 is SGHTA and CDR2 FQGNSA. Trimming shortened V by 1 base and J by 10 bases, and 14 bases separated the two germline ends. The CDR3 is 15 residues long. CDR3 nucleotide sequence: TGTGCCAGCAGCTTAGTAGAGGGGAATTACTCACCCCTCCACTTT. It yields the protein CASSLVEGNYSPLHF.